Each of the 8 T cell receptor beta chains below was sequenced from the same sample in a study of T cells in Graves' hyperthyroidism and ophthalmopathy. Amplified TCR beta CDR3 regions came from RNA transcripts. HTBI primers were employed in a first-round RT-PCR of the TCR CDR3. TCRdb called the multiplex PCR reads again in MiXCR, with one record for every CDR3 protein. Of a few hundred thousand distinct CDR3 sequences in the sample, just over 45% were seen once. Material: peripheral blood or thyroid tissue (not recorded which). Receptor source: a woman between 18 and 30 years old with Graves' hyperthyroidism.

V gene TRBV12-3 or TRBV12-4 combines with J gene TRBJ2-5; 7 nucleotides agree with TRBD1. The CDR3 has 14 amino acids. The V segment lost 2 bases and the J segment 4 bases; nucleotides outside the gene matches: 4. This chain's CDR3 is CASSLRDSGETQYF. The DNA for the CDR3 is TGTGCCAGCAGTTTAAGGGACAGTGGAGAGACCCAGTACTTC.

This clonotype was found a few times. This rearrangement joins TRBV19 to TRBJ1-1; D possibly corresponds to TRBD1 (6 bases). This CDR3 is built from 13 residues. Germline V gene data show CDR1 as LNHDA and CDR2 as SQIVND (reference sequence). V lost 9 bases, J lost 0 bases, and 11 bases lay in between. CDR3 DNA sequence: TGTGCCAGGCCGGGACACCTGAACACTGAAGCTTTCTTT. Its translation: CARPGHLNTEAFF.

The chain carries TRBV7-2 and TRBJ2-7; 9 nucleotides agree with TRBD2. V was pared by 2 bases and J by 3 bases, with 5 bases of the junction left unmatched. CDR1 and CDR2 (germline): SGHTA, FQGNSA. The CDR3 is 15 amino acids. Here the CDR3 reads CASSLRAGGSYEQYF. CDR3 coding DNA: TGTGCCAGCAGCTTAAGAGCGGGAGGTAGCTACGAGCAGTACTTC. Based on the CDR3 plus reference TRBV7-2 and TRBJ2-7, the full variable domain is GAGVSQSPSNKVTEKGKDVELRCDPISGHTALYWYRQSLGQGLEFLIYFQGNSAPDKSGLPSDRFSAERTGGSVSTLTIQRTQQEDSAVYLCASSLRAGGSYEQYFGPGTRLTVT.

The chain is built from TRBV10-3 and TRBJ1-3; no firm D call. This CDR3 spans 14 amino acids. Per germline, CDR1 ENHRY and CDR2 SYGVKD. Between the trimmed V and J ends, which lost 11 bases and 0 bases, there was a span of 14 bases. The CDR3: CAGGPGYSGNTIYF. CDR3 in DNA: TGTGCCGGAGGGCCAGGTTACTCTGGAAACACCATATATTTT.

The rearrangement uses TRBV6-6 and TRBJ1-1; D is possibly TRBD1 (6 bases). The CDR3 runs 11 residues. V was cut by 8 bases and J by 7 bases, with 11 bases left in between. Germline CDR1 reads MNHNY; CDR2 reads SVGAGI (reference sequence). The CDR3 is CASHDRFEAFF. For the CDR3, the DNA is TGTGCCAGCCATGACAGGTTTGAAGCTTTCTTT.

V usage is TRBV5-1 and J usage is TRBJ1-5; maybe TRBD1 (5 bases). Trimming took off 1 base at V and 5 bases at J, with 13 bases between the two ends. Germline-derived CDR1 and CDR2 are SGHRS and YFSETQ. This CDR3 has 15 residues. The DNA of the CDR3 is TGCGCCAGCAGCTTGTATGCAGGGTTCGATCAGCCCCAGCATTTT. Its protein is CASSLYAGFDQPQHF.

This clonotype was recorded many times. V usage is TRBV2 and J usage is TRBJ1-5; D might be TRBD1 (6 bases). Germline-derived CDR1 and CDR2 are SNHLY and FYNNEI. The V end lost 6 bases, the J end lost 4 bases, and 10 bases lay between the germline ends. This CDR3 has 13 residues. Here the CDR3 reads CASRGGGNQPQHF. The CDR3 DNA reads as TGTGCCAGCAGGGGGGGCGGAAATCAGCCCCAGCATTTT.

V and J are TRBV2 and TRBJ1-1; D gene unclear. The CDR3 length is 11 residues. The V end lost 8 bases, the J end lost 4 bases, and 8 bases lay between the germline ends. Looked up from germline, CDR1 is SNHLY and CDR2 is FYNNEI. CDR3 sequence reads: CASLLGTEAFF. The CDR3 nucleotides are TGTGCCAGCCTGTTGGGCACTGAAGCTTTCTTT.